This is a list of T cell receptor beta chains from one sample in a study of cytomegalovirus exposure and HLA in healthy donors. Measured with immunoSEQ multiplex PCR; TCRdb has only the in-frame clones, and not every one. The sample yields about 160,000 clones, over 60% seen once. The sequenced sample consisted of PBMCs. Receptors originate from a woman in her thirties or forties in good health and CMV-seronegative. The CDR3 runs from the conserved cysteine through the conserved F or W. Only some rows state a clone size, as once, few, many or a class for expanded clones.

size,V,J,CDR3
NA,TRBV7-2,TRBJ2-5,CASSLSRRARGTQYF
NA,TRBV27,TRBJ2-1,CASSTPPGGSSYNEQFF
NA,TRBV18,TRBJ1-4,CASSEYQEATNEKLFF
NA,TRBV5-1,TRBJ1-2,CASSQTPNYGYTF
NA,TRBV29-1,TRBJ1-1,CSVARGNTEAFF
NA,TRBV11-2,TRBJ1-4,CASSFYGEKLFF
NA,TRBV5-1,TRBJ2-7,CASSRGQGAYEQYF
NA,TRBV2,TRBJ2-5,CASRDLGRETQYF
NA,TRBV18,TRBJ1-1,CASSPGTRLLGAEAFF
NA,TRBV9,TRBJ2-7,CASSVGGTGPYEQYF
NA,TRBV5-6,TRBJ1-2,CASSWPTANRGRGGYTF
NA,TRBV14,TRBJ2-6,CASSQGQGRWANVLTF
NA,TRBV2,TRBJ1-1,CASRVYRDTEAFF
few,TRBV5-6,TRBJ1-2,CASSAGTGGAYGYTF
NA,TRBV18,TRBJ2-7,CASSPMLYEQYF
many,TRBV11-2,TRBJ1-2,CASSLETWGYTF
NA,TRBV5-1,TRBJ2-3,CASSLRQLSTDTQYF
NA,TRBV5-1,TRBJ1-1,CASSFIGGGVGSTEAFF
NA,TRBV5-1,TRBJ2-3,CASSLGRTSGGSRIYTDTQYF
once,TRBV2,TRBJ1-2,CASRLQGADGYTF
NA,TRBV27,TRBJ1-1,CASSFSGQGSGTEAFF
NA,TRBV28,TRBJ1-6,CASSLSAGGNSPLHF
NA,TRBV10-3,TRBJ2-1,CAISEVKRGGNEQFF
NA,TRBV7-9,TRBJ1-1,CASSLVGGYGTEAFF
NA,TRBV19,TRBJ2-7,CASSISGTRSYEQYF
NA,TRBV14,TRBJ2-1,CASSQDSPGTSFWNEQFF
few,TRBV5-6,TRBJ2-6,CASSLDREAGANVLTF
NA,TRBV7-9,TRBJ1-1,CSSSLDWNTEAFF
NA,TRBV28,TRBJ1-2,CASSLGGAEYGYTF
NA,TRBV5-4,TRBJ2-3,CASSQGLAFTDTQYF
NA,TRBV28,TRBJ2-5,CASTSMGGPRETQYF
NA,TRBV19,TRBJ1-5,CASSKRTGASNQPQHF
NA,TRBV9,TRBJ2-3,CASSVARAGTDTQYF
NA,TRBV9,TRBJ1-1,CASSVDGEGEAFF
NA,TRBV4-1,TRBJ2-2,CASSQDFGWPGELFF
NA,TRBV6-6,TRBJ2-5,CASSYLTSGGFETQYF
few,TRBV6-6,TRBJ2-3,CASGASRTDTQYF
NA,TRBV9,TRBJ2-3,CASSVVSRTDTQYF
NA,TRBV14,TRBJ2-1,CASSQALTSGGAGNEQFF
NA,TRBV5-1,TRBJ1-3,CASSLQGSPFSGNTIYF
NA,TRBV28,TRBJ2-1,CASSLTGGNEQFF
NA,TRBV2,TRBJ2-7,CASRATTLRTGRDEQYF
NA,TRBV28,TRBJ2-7,CASSRQGFSYEQYF
NA,TRBV11-2,TRBJ2-2,CASSFRPDRAYTGELFF
few,TRBV6-1,TRBJ1-2,CASSFTSGVLDGYTF
NA,TRBV18,TRBJ2-5,CASSPDARRKQETQYF
NA,TRBV27,TRBJ2-4,CASSLRAGGKNIQYF
NA,TRBV5-5,TRBJ2-7,CASSLGTGAGEQYF
NA,TRBV6-1,TRBJ2-1,CASSPDRGPYNEQFF
few,TRBV2,TRBJ1-2,CASRRTGPNYGYTF
NA,TRBV6-1,TRBJ1-5,CASSGPGHSNQPQHF
NA,TRBV9,TRBJ1-1,CASSVTGGLNTEAFF
NA,TRBV12-2,TRBJ1-5,CASRLVHYGQPQHF
NA,TRBV6-1,TRBJ1-5,CASSRTGGDNQPQHF
NA,TRBV7-2,TRBJ2-5,CASSLQGRVTQYF
NA,TRBV10-3,TRBJ2-3,CAISGTSGGPRTDTQYF
NA,TRBV6-5,TRBJ1-2,CASSYQDRGVSGYTF
NA,TRBV11-2,TRBJ1-2,CASSLRQRDGYTF
NA,TRBV19,TRBJ2-7,CASSTLGGTLDYEQYF